This passage covers 15 T cell receptor beta chains from one sample sequenced in a study of T cell responses to AZD1222 COVID-19 vaccine. TCRdb keeps only in-frame clones here, not all; method: immunoSEQ multiplex PCR. The sample includes 130,000 or so clones, about 89% of them seen just once. Material: peripheral blood, obtained on day 0 of AZD1222 vaccination. Receptors originate from an adult in good health.

This clone has only one observation. The chain is built from TRBV19 and TRBJ1-5; possibly TRBD1 for D (5 bases). With 7 bases removed from V and 4 bases from J, the gap between germline ends came to 14 bases. Germline V gives CDR1 LNHDA, CDR2 SQIVND (reference sequence). The CDR3 spans 14 residues. CDR3 sequence: CASTTGRLNQPQHF. The CDR3 nucleotides read TGTGCCAGTACCACGGGACGGCTTAATCAGCCCCAGCATTTT.

This clone has a handful of counts. The rearrangement joins TRBV29-1 to TRBJ1-2; unclear D gene. The germline CDR1 and CDR2 sequences are SQVTM and ANQGSEA. V was cut by 1 base and J by 8 bases, with 14 bases left in between. The CDR3 length is 13 residues. CDR3 loop: CSVEGADSKGYTF. The CDR3 DNA sequence: TGCAGCGTTGAAGGGGCAGACTCTAAGGGCTACACCTTC.

V gene TRBV7-2 combines with J gene TRBJ2-7; the D is unclear. This CDR3 contains 12 residues. The germline CDR1 and CDR2 sequences are SGHTA and FQGNSA. The V and J ends lost 5 bases and 5 bases respectively, with 10 bases between them. The CDR3, as DNA: TGTGCCAGCAGCCGTCTGGGAAACGAGCAGTACTTC. Translated: CASSRLGNEQYF.

The gene calls are TRBV28 and TRBJ2-3; D gene uncertain. Between the trimmed V and J ends, which lost 3 bases and 0 bases, there was a span of 10 bases. The CDR3 has 15 residues. Germline CDR1 MDHEN, CDR2 SYDVKM. In nucleotides, the CDR3 is TGTGCCAGCAGTTTCTCCTCCTGGAGCACAGATACGCAGTATTTT. Translation: CASSFSSWSTDTQYF.

The chain recombines TRBV4-1 with TRBJ1-4; 11 bases fit TRBD1. Looked up from germline, CDR1 is MGHRA and CDR2 is YSYEKL. V lost 1 base and J lost 4; bases outside the gene matches: 14. This CDR3 contains 20 residues. Here the CDR3 DNA reads TGCGCCAGCAGCCAAGCGAGGGGACAGGGGGGGGTGAGGGTTAATGAAAAACTGTTTTTT. Amino acids: CASSQARGQGGVRVNEKLFF.

This clone was detected once. The J gene is TRBJ2-3, the V gene TRBV9; possibly TRBD1 or TRBD2 for D (8 bases each). V was cut by 2 bases and J by 0 bases, with 13 bases left in between. There are 16 residues in the CDR3. Germline assignment: CDR1 SGDLS and CDR2 YYNGEE. CDR3: CASSVSGTGSTDTQYF. The CDR3 nucleotides read TGTGCCAGCAGCGTTAGCGGGACAGGAAGCACAGATACGCAGTATTTT. The full variable domain, in which reference TRBV9 and TRBJ2-3 provide the parts outside the CDR3, is DSGVTQTPKHLITATGQRVTLRCSPRSGDLSVYWYQQSLDQGLQFLIQYYNGEERAKGNILERFSAQQFPDLHSELNLSSLELGDSALYFCASSVSGTGSTDTQYFGPGTRLTVL.

Worth noting for this clone: The junction and the germline gene differ at one end; a read error may be behind it. This rearrangement joins TRBV7-7 to TRBJ2-7; D is undetermined. The CDR3 extends over 15 amino acids. Germline values: CDR1 SSHAT, CDR2 FNYEAQ (reference sequence). The CDR3 spells CASSEPLSSSYEQYF. Written as DNA, the CDR3 is TGTGCTAGCAGCGAGCCGCTCTCTAGCTCCTACGAGCAGTACTTC.

The rearrangement links TRBV7-9 to TRBJ1-5; TRBD1 matches at 8 bases. CDR3 size: 15 residues. Trimming removed 4 bases from V and 7 bases from J; junction bases left unmatched: 9. In germline, CDR1 is SEHNR, CDR2 FQNEAQ (reference sequence). CDR3 loop: CASSSWQGANQPQHF. The CDR3 coding sequence is TGTGCCAGCAGCTCTTGGCAGGGGGCAAACCAGCCCCAGCATTTT.

CDR3: CASRKGGIHYTF. For the CDR3, the DNA is TGTGCCAGCAGGAAGGGGGGTATACACTACACCTTC. The V gene is TRBV21-1, the J gene TRBJ1-2. TRBV21-1 is deemed a pseudogene. CDR3 length: 12 amino acids.

The CDR3 region has the DNA TGTGCCAGCAAACGGGGCCTGACTAACTATGGCTACACCTTC. It is translated as CASKRGLTNYGYTF. The chain is built from TRBV2 and TRBJ1-2, with a possible D match to TRBD1 (5 bases). The V end was cut by 7 bases, the J end by 0 bases, with 12 bases between. Germline-derived CDR1 and CDR2 are SNHLY and FYNNEI. CDR3 length equals 14 residues.

V usage is TRBV12-3 or TRBV12-4 and J usage is TRBJ1-6; D ambiguous. The CDR3 loop spans 11 amino acids. The V gene lost 5 bases and the J gene lost 13 bases, with 9 bases spanning the gap. CDR3 residues: CASSPGVPLHF. The CDR3 DNA reads as TGTGCCAGCAGTCCCGGCGTGCCCCTCCACTTT.

The rearrangement joins TRBV7-2 to TRBJ1-2, with D maybe TRBD1 (6 bases). The CDR3 is 14 amino acids. Germline CDR1 is SGHTA and CDR2 is FQGNSA. V was cut by 5 bases and J by 3 bases, with 13 bases left in between. The CDR3 reads CASSAAQGDYGYTF. CDR3 in DNA: TGTGCCAGCAGCGCCGCACAGGGAGACTATGGCTACACCTTC.

The rearrangement joins TRBV6-1 to TRBJ1-2, with a possible D match to TRBD1 (5 bases). The germline CDR1 and CDR2 sequences are MNHNS and SASEGT. The length of the CDR3 is 17 residues. The V end was cut by 4 bases, the J end by 0 bases, with 18 bases between. For the CDR3, the DNA is TGTGCCAGCAGTGGAACTGCTGGGACCAATCCTAACTATGGCTACACCTTC. Translated, it gives CASSGTAGTNPNYGYTF.

V is TRBV4-2 and J is TRBJ2-3; a weak D match, TRBD2 (5 bases). This CDR3 is built from 15 residues. Germline loops: CDR1 LGHNA, CDR2 YNFKEQ. The ends were cut back, 0 bases at V and 5 bases at J, with 12 bases in the middle. The CDR3 protein is CASSQDQNGVDTQYF. As DNA, the CDR3 is TGTGCCAGCAGCCAAGATCAGAACGGGGTAGATACGCAGTATTTT.

This rearrangement joins TRBV11-2 to TRBJ1-1, with 7 bases matching TRBD1. Per the germline V gene, CDR1 is SGHAT and CDR2 is FQNNGV. After removal of 6 bases from V and 4 bases from J, the junction contained 5 bases not matched to a gene. CDR3 length: 13 amino acids. The chain's CDR3 is CASRFDRVTEAFF. CDR3 coding DNA: TGTGCCAGCAGATTCGACAGGGTCACTGAAGCTTTCTTT.